What follows are 18 T cell receptor beta chains derived from one specimen sequenced in a study of blood T cell repertoires in COVID-19. Repertoires were generated with immunoSEQ multiplex PCR, while TCRdb's copy carries only in-frame clones and drops some. The data hold 200,000 to 250,000 clones, with more than 75% observed a single time. Sequenced input: peripheral blood. The receptors were gathered from a man aged 45 to 65 who had recovered from COVID-19.

The genes are TRBV19 and TRBJ2-3; 7 nucleotides line up with TRBD2. The CDR3 contains 16 residues. From germline, CDR1 is LNHDA and CDR2 SQIVND (reference sequence). The V gene end was trimmed by 9 bases and the J gene end by 1 base; junction bases not matched to a gene: 13. The CDR3 here is CASRSSGTRGTDTQYF. CDR3 DNA sequence: TGTGCCAGCCGGTCTAGCGGCACCCGGGGCACAGATACGCAGTATTTT. Supplemented by reference TRBV19 and TRBJ2-3, the full variable domain reads DGGITQSPKYLFRKEGQNVTLSCEQNLNHDAMYWYRQDPGQGLRLIYYSQIVNDFQKGDIAEGYSVSREKKESFPLTVTSAQKNPTAFYLCASRSSGTRGTDTQYFGPGTRLTVL.

The chain joins TRBV28 to TRBJ2-5, with a tentative D call TRBD1 (7 bases). The germline V gene has CDR1 MDHEN and CDR2 SYDVKM. V was pared by 3 bases and J by 2 bases, with 10 bases between. CDR3 size: 14 residues. CDR3 protein: CASSFRGTQETQYF. CDR3 coding DNA: TGTGCCAGCAGTTTCAGGGGGACTCAAGAGACCCAGTACTTC.

This clone was counted a few times. The rearrangement joins TRBV28 to TRBJ2-1; possibly TRBD2 for D (5 bases). Trimming removed 4 bases from V and 0 bases from J, with 10 bases in between. The CDR3 sequence is 15 residues long. Per germline, CDR1 MDHEN and CDR2 SYDVKM. CDR3 protein: CASSSPGSSYNEQFF. The DNA of the CDR3 is TGTGCCAGCAGTTCCCCGGGGAGCTCCTACAATGAGCAGTTCTTC.

V is TRBV28 and J is TRBJ2-5; possible D gene TRBD2, 5 bases. The CDR3 has 12 amino acids. Germline assignment: CDR1 MDHEN and CDR2 SYDVKM. The germline V and J ends were trimmed by 8 bases and 7 bases, with 14 bases remaining between them. The CDR3 is CASGWEFGTQYF. CDR3 sequence (DNA): TGTGCCAGCGGTTGGGAGTTCGGGACCCAGTACTTC.

This clone has only one observation. The CDR3 DNA reads as TGTGCCAGCAGCCAAGGGTACGGGGGCACTGAAGCTTTCTTT. Translation gives CASSQGYGGTEAFF. The chain is built from TRBV4-2 and TRBJ1-1, with D perhaps matching TRBD1 (5 bases). Trimming removed 1 base at V and 4 bases at J, with 10 bases between. The CDR3 spans 14 residues. Germline loops: CDR1 LGHNA, CDR2 YNFKEQ.

This clone came up a few times. The chain has TRBV28 and TRBJ1-1; 9 bases are shared with TRBD1. Per the germline V gene, CDR1 is MDHEN and CDR2 is SYDVKM. The CDR3 is made up of 14 amino acids. V was clipped by 5 bases and J by 1 base; unmatched bases: 2. This CDR3 is CASSVDRGNTEAFF. Written as DNA, the CDR3 is TGTGCCAGCAGTGTGGACAGGGGGAACACTGAAGCTTTCTTT.

This sequence joins TRBV11-3 and TRBJ1-2; 8 bases are shared with TRBD1. Germline CDR1 and CDR2: SGHNT and YENEEA. The V segment lost 0 bases and the J segment 2 bases; nucleotides outside the gene matches: 14. This CDR3 comprises 19 residues. The CDR3 region is CASSLEESDREFSNYGYTF. As DNA, the CDR3 is TGTGCCAGCAGCTTAGAGGAATCGGACAGGGAGTTTTCCAACTATGGCTACACCTTC.

The rearrangement uses TRBV3-1 (or the pseudogene TRBV3-2) and TRBJ2-3, with 7 bases aligning to TRBD2. The V gene end was trimmed by 4 bases and the J gene end by 2 bases; junction bases not matched to a gene: 3. The CDR3 covers 14 residues. Germline V gives CDR1 LGHDT, CDR2 YNNKEL (reference sequence). The CDR3: CASSLLAVTDTQYF. The CDR3 nucleotides are TGTGCCAGCAGCCTCCTAGCGGTCACAGATACGCAGTATTTT.

This rearrangement joins TRBV28 to TRBJ1-1, with D unresolved. The length of the CDR3 is 15 residues. Germline V gene data show CDR1 as MDHEN and CDR2 as SYDVKM. V lost 2 bases, J lost 5 bases, and 15 bases lay in between. This CDR3 reads CASSLGRGFRTEAFF. CDR3 in DNA: TGTGCCAGCAGTTTAGGGAGAGGCTTCCGGACTGAAGCTTTCTTT.

This clone was counted between two and nine times. The chain uses TRBV10-3 and TRBJ2-2; 9 nucleotides line up with TRBD2. CDR3 length equals 19 residues. With 3 bases clipped from V and 6 bases from J, the junction kept 17 bases outside the gene matches. Germline V gives CDR1 ENHRY, CDR2 SYGVKD. Written as DNA, the CDR3 is TGTGCCATCAGTGACTACGGCGGGAGGGCCATGTCGGAGGCCGGGGAGCTGTTTTTT. Amino acid sequence: CAISDYGGRAMSEAGELFF.

This chain connects TRBV19 to TRBJ2-3; 8 nucleotides agree with TRBD1. After removal of 3 bases from V and 4 bases from J, the junction contained 6 bases not matched to a gene. The CDR3 length is 15 residues. CDR1 LNHDA and CDR2 SQIVND come from the germline V gene (reference sequence). CDR3 DNA sequence: TGTGCCAGTAGTATGTTCAGGACAGGGTCAGATACGCAGTATTTT. This sequence encodes CASSMFRTGSDTQYF.

The chain links TRBV3-1 (or the pseudogene TRBV3-2) to TRBJ2-5, with D possibly matching TRBD2 (6 bases). The CDR3 is 14 residues long. Germline CDR1 and CDR2: LGHDT and YNNKEL (reference sequence). V was pared by 3 bases and J by 5 bases, with 13 bases between. The CDR3 region has the DNA TGTGCCAGCAGCCACGGGGGTGGCAGGGAGACCCAGTACTTC. Protein sequence: CASSHGGGRETQYF.

The chain has TRBV5-5 and TRBJ1-5, with D possibly matching TRBD1 (5 bases). Germline values: CDR1 SGHKS, CDR2 YYEKEE (reference sequence). Trimming removed 0 bases from V and 0 bases from J, with 7 bases in between. The CDR3 sequence is 15 residues long. The CDR3 nucleotides read TGTGCCAGCAGCTTGGACAGGAGTAGCAATCAGCCCCAGCATTTT. Residues: CASSLDRSSNQPQHF.

The rearrangement links TRBV10-1 to TRBJ1-1; no clear D gene. The V end was cut by 6 bases, the J end by 4 bases, with 12 bases between. Germline CDR1 is WNHNN and CDR2 is SYGVQD (reference sequence). The CDR3 is 13 residues long. The chain's CDR3 is CASREQASTEAFF. CDR3 nucleotides: TGCGCCAGCAGAGAGCAGGCGTCCACTGAAGCTTTCTTT.

V usage is TRBV5-4 and J usage is TRBJ2-7; D possibly corresponds to TRBD2 (7 bases). CDR3 length: 15 residues. The V end was cut by 0 bases, the J end by 3 bases, with 13 bases between. The germline V gene encodes CDR1 SGHNT and CDR2 YYREEE (reference sequence). CDR3 protein: CASSLGQGGGYEQYF. The CDR3 nucleotides read TGTGCCAGCAGCTTGGGGCAGGGAGGGGGCTACGAGCAGTACTTC.

The chain joins TRBV27 to TRBJ2-2; TRBD2 agrees at 10 bases. The CDR3 length is 16 residues. Germline CDR1 is MNHEY and CDR2 is SMNVEV (reference sequence). J gave up 1 base and V 5 bases, and 4 bases lay outside the gene matches. DNA of the CDR3: TGTGCCAGCAGTAAAACTAGCGGGGTGAACACCGGGGAGCTGTTTTTT. Translating it yields CASSKTSGVNTGELFF.

Here the CDR3 DNA reads TGTGCCAGCAGCCCTGAGTGGTCCTCCACAGATACGCAGTATTTT. Encoded protein: CASSPEWSSTDTQYF. The chain couples TRBV3-1 (or the pseudogene TRBV3-2) to TRBJ2-3; D is uncertain. CDR3 size: 15 residues. The germline V and J ends were trimmed by 4 bases and 2 bases, with 13 bases remaining between them. CDR1 is LGHDT, CDR2 YNNKEL, per germline (reference sequence).

The chain joins TRBV28 to TRBJ2-7; 9 bases align to TRBD2. The CDR3 consists of 15 residues. J lost 3 bases, V lost 4 bases, and 7 bases had no gene match. Per germline, CDR1 MDHEN and CDR2 SYDVKM. Here the CDR3 DNA reads TGTGCCAGCAGTTCCTTAGCGGGAGAGAACTACGAGCAGTACTTC. It translates to CASSSLAGENYEQYF.